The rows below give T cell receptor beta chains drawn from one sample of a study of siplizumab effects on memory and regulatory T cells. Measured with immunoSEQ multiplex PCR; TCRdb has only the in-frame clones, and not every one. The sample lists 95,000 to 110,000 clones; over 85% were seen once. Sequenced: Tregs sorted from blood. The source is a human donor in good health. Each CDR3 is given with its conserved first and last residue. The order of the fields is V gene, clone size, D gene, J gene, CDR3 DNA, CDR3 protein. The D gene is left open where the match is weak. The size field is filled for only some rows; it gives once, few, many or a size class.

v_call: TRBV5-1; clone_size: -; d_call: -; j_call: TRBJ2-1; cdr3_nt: TGCGCCAGCAGCGCGGGTAGCGGCTCCTACAATGAGCAGTTCTTC; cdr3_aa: CASSAGSGSYNEQFF
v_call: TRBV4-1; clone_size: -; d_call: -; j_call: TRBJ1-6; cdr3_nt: TGCGCCAGCAGCCACCTCTCGGGGGGCCGTAATTCACCCCTCCACTTT; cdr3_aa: CASSHLSGGRNSPLHF
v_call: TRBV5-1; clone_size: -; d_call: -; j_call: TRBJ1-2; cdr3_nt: TGCGCCAGCGCCTTATCCGGGCGCGTTGGCTACACCTTC; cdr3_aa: CASALSGRVGYTF
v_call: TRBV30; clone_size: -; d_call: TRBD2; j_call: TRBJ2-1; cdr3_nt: TGTGCCTGGAGTCCTAATTCCGGGACTAGCGGGGGACACTACAATGAGCAGTTCTTC; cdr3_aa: CAWSPNSGTSGGHYNEQFF
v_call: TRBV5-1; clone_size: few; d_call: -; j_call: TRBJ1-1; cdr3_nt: TGCGCCAGCAGCTTGGCCGAGGGGGGCAGGGCTGAAGCTTTCTTT; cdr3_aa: CASSLAEGGRAEAFF
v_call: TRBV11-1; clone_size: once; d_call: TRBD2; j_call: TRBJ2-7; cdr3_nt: TGTGCCAGCAGCTTGGTTAGGCTAGCGGGAAACGAGCAGTACTTC; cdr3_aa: CASSLVRLAGNEQYF
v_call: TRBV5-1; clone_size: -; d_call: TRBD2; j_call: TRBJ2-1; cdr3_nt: TGCGCCAGCAGCCTGGGTTTAGCGGGGAGCTCCTACAATGAGCAGTTCTTC; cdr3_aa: CASSLGLAGSSYNEQFF
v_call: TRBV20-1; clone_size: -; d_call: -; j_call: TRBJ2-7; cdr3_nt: TGCAGTGCTAGTCTGGGGGGCGAGCAGTACTTC; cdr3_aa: CSASLGGEQYF
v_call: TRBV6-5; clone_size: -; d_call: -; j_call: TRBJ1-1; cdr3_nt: TGTGCCAGCGCCCACAAAATGAACACTGAAGCTTTCTTT; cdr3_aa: CASAHKMNTEAFF
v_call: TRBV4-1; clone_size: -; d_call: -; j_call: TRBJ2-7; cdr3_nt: TGCGCCAGCAGCCAAGCCGGGCGAGGCGAGCAGTACTTC; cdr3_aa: CASSQAGRGEQYF
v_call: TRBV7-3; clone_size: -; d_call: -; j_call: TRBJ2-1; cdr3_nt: TGTGCCAGCAGCCTCCACCCATACAATGAGCAGTTCTTC; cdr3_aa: CASSLHPYNEQFF
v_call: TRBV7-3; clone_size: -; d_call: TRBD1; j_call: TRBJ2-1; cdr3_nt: TGTGCCAGCAGCTTAACGGTGGGACAGGGTATGGTTGGGGAGCAGTTCTTC; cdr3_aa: CASSLTVGQGMVGEQFF
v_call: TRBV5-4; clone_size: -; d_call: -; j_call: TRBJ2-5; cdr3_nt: TGTGCCAGCAGCTCAGGGGGGGGTAAGGAGACCCAGTACTTC; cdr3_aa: CASSSGGGKETQYF
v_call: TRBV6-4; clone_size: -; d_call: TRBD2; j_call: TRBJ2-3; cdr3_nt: TGTGCCAGCAGTCCAACCCTTGATAGCGGGCGAATCACAGATACGCAGTATTTT; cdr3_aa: CASSPTLDSGRITDTQYF
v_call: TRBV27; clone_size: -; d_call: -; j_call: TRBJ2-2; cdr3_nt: TGTGCCAGCAGTTTAATCGGGGTATCCAACACCGGGGAGCTGTTTTTT; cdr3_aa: CASSLIGVSNTGELFF
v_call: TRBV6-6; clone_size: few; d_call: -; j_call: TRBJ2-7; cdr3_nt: TGTGCCAGCAGTTTTGGGGGGCTGGGGGAGCAGTACTTC; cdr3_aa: CASSFGGLGEQYF
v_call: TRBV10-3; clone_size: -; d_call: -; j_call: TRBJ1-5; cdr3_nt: TGTGCCATCAGGGGGGACGGCCAGCCCCAGCATTTT; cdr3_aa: CAIRGDGQPQHF
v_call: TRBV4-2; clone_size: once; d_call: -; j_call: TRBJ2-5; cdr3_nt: TGTGCCAGCAGCCAAGATCTGGGAGGGACCCAGTACTTC; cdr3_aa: CASSQDLGGTQYF
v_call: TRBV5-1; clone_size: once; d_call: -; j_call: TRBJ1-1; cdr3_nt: TGCGCCAGCAGCCTGGACAGCCGGAACACTGAAGCTTTCTTT; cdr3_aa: CASSLDSRNTEAFF
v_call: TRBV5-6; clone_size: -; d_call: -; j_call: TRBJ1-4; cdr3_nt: TGTGCCAGCAGCTTGTTTAAGGTCGATAATGAAAAACTGTTTTTT; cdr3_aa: CASSLFKVDNEKLFF
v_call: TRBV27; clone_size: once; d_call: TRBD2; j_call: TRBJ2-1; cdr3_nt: TGTGCCAGCAGCTCTTATCTCAGGGCGGGGGATGAGCAGTTCTTC; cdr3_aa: CASSSYLRAGDEQFF
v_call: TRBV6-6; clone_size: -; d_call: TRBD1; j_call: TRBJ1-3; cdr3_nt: TGTGCCAGCTACGGGACAGGGGGCCTCAACACCATATATTTT; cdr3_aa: CASYGTGGLNTIYF